Listed here are 3 T cell receptor beta chains from one sample, sequenced in a study of shared clonotypes between healthy human individuals. Sequenced by immunoSEQ multiplex PCR; TCRdb stores in-frame clones only, minus some. This repertoire shows under 600,000 clones, around 76% found once; its top ten account for around 13%. Input material: PBMCs. These receptors all come from a woman in her 40s in good health. Some clones in this sample may be carry-over from other donors' samples.

The rearrangement links TRBV28 to TRBJ1-2, with no clear D. V lost 5 bases to trimming and J lost 3 bases, with 16 bases between them. Germline assignment: CDR1 MDHEN and CDR2 SYDVKM. This CDR3 has 15 amino acids. CDR3 residues: CASSLPQRTDYGYTF. As DNA, the CDR3 is TGTGCCAGCAGTCTCCCACAGCGGACCGACTATGGCTACACCTTC.

The genes are TRBV5-1 and TRBJ2-7; TRBD1 agrees at 9 bases. V lost 0 bases, J lost 7 bases, and 5 bases stayed unmatched. Germline loops: CDR1 SGHRS, CDR2 YFSETQ. CDR3 length: 14 amino acids. CDR3 in DNA: TGCGCCAGCAGCTTGGAACAGGGGGCGCGTGAGCAGTACTTC. Its protein is CASSLEQGAREQYF.

This clone has ten or more counts. Other DNA sequences in the sample encode the same CDR3. The gene calls are TRBV4-1 and TRBJ2-3, with TRBD2 identical over 11 bases. The junction had 3 bases not matched to a gene; V was cut back by 6 bases and J by 4 bases. In germline, CDR1 is MGHRA, CDR2 YSYEKL. This CDR3 comprises 14 residues. In DNA, the CDR3 is TGCGCCAGCAGTTTACTAGCGGGAGCAGATACGCAGTATTTT. Amino acids: CASSLLAGADTQYF.